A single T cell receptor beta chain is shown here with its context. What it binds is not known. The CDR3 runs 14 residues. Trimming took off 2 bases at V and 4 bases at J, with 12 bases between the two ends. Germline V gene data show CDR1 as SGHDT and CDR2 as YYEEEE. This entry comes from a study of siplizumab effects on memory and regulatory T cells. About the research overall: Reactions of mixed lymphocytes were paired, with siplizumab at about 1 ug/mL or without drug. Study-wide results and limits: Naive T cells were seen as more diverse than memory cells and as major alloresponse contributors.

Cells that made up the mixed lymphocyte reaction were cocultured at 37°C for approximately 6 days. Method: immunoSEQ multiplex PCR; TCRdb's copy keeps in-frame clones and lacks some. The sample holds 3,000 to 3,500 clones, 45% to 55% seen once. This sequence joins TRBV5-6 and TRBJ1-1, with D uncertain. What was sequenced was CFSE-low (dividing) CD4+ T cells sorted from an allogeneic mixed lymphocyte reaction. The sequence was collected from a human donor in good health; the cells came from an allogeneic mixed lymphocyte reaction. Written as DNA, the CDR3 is TGTGCCAGCAGCTTCCCTCAGGAGGGCACTGAAGCTTTCTTT. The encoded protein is CASSFPQEGTEAFF.